The sequence of this T cell receptor beta chain was determined in a study of CD8 T cells in ankylosing spondylitis. Study-level findings and limits: Ankylosing spondylitis blood seemed to carry a telltale TCR beta motif made of eight highly homologous variants.

This clonotype was counted a few times. As yet, its antigen is unknown. The CDR3 is made up of 15 amino acids. Per the germline V gene, CDR1 is SEHNR and CDR2 is FQNEAQ (reference sequence). V dropped 5 bases and J dropped 0 bases, with 14 bases sitting between them. TCRdb called the 5' RACE reads again in MiXCR, with one record for every CDR3 protein. The data show some 840,000 distinct CDR3 sequences, roughly 12% seen once. The specimen was blood, either unsorted or a sorted T cell fraction (not recorded which). This clonotype was sampled from a male donor with ankylosing spondylitis. V is TRBV7-9 and J is TRBJ2-7; D ambiguous. This CDR3 reads CASSLHRGDSYEQYF. The CDR3 DNA sequence: TGTGCCAGCAGCCTACACCGCGGAGACTCCTACGAGCAGTACTTC. Supplemented by reference TRBV7-9 and TRBJ2-7, the full variable domain reads DTGVSQNPRHKITKRGQNVTFRCDPISEHNRLYWYRQTLGQGPEFLTYFQNEAQLEKSRLLSDRFSAERPKGSFSTLEIQRTEQGDSAMYLCASSLHRGDSYEQYFGPGTRLTVT.